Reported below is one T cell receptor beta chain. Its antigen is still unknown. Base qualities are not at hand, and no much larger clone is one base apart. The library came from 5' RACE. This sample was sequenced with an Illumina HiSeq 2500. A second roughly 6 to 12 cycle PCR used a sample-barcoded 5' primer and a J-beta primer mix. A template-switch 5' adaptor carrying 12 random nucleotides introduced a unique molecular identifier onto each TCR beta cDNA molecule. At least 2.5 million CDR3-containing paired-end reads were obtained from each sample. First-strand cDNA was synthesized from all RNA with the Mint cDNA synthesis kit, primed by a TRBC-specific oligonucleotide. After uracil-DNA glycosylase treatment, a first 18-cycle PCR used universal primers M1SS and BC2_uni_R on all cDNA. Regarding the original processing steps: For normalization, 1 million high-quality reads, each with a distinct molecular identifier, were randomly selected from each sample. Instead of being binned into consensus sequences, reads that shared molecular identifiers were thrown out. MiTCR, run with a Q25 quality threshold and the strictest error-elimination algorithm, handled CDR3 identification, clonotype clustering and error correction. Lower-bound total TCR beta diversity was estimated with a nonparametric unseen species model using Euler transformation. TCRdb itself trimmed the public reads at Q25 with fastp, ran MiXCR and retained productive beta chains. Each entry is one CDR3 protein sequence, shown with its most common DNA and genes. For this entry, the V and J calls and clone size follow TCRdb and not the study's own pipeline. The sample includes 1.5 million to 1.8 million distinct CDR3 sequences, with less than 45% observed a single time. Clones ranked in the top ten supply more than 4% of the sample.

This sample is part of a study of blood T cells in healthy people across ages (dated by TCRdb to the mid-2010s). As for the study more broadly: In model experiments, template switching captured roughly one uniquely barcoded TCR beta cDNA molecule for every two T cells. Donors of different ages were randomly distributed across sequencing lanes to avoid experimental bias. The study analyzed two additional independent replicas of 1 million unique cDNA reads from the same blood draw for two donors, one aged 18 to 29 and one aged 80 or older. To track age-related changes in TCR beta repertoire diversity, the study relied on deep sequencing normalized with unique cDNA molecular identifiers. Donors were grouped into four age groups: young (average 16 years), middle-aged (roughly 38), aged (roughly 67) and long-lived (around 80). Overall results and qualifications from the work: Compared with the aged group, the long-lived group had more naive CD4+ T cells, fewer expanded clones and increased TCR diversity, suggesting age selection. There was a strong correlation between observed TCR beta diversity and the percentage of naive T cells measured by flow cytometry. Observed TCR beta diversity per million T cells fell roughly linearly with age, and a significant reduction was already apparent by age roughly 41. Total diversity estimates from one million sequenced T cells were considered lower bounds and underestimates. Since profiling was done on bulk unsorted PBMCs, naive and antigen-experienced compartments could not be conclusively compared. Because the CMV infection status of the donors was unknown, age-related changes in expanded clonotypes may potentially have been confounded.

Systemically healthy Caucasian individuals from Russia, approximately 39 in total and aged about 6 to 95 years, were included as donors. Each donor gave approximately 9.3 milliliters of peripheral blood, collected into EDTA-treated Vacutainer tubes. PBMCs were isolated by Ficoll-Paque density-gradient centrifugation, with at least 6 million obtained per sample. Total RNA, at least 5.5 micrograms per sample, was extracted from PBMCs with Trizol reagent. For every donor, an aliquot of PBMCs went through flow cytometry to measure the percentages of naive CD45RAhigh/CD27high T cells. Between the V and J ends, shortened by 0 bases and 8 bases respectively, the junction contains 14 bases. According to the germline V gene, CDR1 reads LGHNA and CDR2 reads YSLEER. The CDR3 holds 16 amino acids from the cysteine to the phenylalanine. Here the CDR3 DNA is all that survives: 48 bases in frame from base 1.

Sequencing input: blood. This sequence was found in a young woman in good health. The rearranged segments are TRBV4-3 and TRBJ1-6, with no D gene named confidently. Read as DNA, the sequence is TGCGCCAGCAGCCAAGAGGAGGGAGGTCGGTATTCACCCCTCCACTTT. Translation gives CASSQEEGGRYSPLHF.